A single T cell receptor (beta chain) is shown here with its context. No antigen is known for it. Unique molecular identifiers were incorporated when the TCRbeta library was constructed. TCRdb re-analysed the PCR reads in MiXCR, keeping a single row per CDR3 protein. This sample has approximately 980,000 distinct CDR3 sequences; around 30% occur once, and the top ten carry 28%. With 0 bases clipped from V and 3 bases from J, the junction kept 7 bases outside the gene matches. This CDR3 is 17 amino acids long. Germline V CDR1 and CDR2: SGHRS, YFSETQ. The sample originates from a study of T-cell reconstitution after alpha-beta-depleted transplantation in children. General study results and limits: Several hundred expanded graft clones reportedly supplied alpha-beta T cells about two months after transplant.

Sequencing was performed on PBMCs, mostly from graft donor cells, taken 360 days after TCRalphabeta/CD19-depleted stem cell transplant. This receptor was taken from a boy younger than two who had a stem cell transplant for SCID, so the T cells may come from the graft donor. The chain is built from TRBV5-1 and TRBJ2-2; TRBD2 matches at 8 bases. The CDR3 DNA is TGCGCCAGCAGCTTGGAGGGCCAAGCGGGAGACACCGGGGAGCTGTTTTTT. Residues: CASSLEGQAGDTGELFF.